The clone carrying this TCR beta chain was seen only once. The antigen is undetermined. The data originate from a study of blood T cell dynamics during melanoma immunotherapy. Study overall: Patients with metastatic melanoma got pembrolizumab or nivolumab-ipilimumab as first-line care.

Trimming stripped 0 bases from V and 2 bases from J, with 11 bases between. The length of the CDR3 is 16 residues. The germline CDR1 and CDR2 sequences are SGHAT and FQDESV (reference sequence). Generated by immunoSEQ multiplex PCR, the TCRdb table keeps only in-frame clones and is missing some. This table has some 16,000 clones, about 85% appearing once. This sample's time point: pre-treatment baseline. General study results and limits: Disease-control patients' PBMC repertoires became either more clonal or more diverse at W3.

This clonotype originated in a human donor with melanoma. This material consisted of blood, taken from a patient treated with checkpoint blockade. The rearrangement joins TRBV11-1 to TRBJ2-1; D is perhaps TRBD2 (7 bases). CDR3 loop: CASSLAGGLPYNEQFF. In DNA form, the CDR3 reads TGTGCCAGCAGCTTAGCGGGGGGGCTCCCCTACAATGAGCAGTTCTTC. Drawing the rest from reference TRBV11-1 and TRBJ2-1, the complete variable domain is EAEVAQSPRYKITEKSQAVAFWCDPISGHATLYWYRQILGQGPELLVQFQDESVVDDSQLPKDRFSAERLKGVDSTLKIQPAELGDSAMYLCASSLAGGLPYNEQFFGPGTRLTVL.